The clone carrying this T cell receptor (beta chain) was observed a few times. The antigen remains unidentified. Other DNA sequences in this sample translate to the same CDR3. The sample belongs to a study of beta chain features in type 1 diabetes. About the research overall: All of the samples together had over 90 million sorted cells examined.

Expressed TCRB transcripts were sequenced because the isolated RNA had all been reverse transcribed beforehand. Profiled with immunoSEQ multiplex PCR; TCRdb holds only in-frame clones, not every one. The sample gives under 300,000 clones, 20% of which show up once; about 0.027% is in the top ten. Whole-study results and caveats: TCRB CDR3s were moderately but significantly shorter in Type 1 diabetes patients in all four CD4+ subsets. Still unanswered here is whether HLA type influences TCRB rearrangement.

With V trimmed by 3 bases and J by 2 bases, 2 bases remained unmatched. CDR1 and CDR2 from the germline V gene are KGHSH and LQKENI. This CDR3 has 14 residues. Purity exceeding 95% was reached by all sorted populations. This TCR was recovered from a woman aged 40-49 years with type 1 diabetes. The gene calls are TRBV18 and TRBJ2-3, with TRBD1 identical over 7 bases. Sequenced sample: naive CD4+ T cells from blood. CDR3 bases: TGTGCCAGCTCACCGGGGACAGTCACAGATACGCAGTATTTT. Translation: CASSPGTVTDTQYF.